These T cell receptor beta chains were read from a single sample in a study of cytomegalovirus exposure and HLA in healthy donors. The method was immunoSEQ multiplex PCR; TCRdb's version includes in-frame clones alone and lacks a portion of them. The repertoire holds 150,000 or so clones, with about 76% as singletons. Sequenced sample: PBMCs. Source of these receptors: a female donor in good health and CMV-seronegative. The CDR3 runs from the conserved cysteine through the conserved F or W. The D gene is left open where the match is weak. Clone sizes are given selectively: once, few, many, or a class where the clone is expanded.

TGTGCCAGCTCCGGAATCTCAAGGGGCGGGGGTCAGCCCCAGCATTTT CASSGISRGGGQPQHF TRBJ1-5 NA NA TRBV18
TGTGCCAGCAGGGGCGGCTGGGGGGTAAATCAGCCCCAGCATTTT CASRGGWGVNQPQHF TRBJ1-5 NA NA TRBV2
TGTGCCAGCAGCCCCCGGACTAAGGAAGGCTACACCTTC CASSPRTKEGYTF TRBJ1-2 NA NA TRBV7-2
TGTGCCATCAGTGAGGGCTCCTCAAGCAATCAGCCCCAGCATTTT CAISEGSSSNQPQHF TRBJ1-5 NA NA TRBV10-3
TGTGCCAGCAGCTTTTTCGACCAGCGGGGGGAGACCCAGTACTTC CASSFFDQRGETQYF TRBJ2-5 NA TRBD2 TRBV11-2
TGTGCCAGCAGCTTTCCAGGGGGCACTGAAGCTTTCTTT CASSFPGGTEAFF TRBJ1-1 NA TRBD1 TRBV5-4
TGTGCCAGCAGCCCCGGCGGCAGGGACCAAGAGACCCAGTACTTC CASSPGGRDQETQYF TRBJ2-5 NA NA TRBV11-3
TGTGCCAGTAGCCGGGACAGGTACAATCAGCCCCAGCATTTT CASSRDRYNQPQHF TRBJ1-5 NA TRBD1 TRBV19
TGTGCCAGCAGTGAAGCGCTACAGGGGGGGCAGTACTTC CASSEALQGGQYF TRBJ2-7 few TRBD1 TRBV2
TGTGCCAGCAGCTTAGGACTAGCGGAGAACACCGGGGAGCTGTTTTTT CASSLGLAENTGELFF TRBJ2-2 NA TRBD2 TRBV11-3